This TCR beta chain was found in a study of blood T cell repertoires in COVID-19. Study at large: Samples came from the United States, Italy and Spain, spanning acute and convalescent COVID-19.

Clones were read by immunoSEQ multiplex PCR, and TCRdb kept only the in-frame ones, dropping some. The sample has about 350,000 clones, roughly 84% seen once. Across 20 to 25 US areas, participants ranged in age from about 18 to 90 years. Participants were placed into cohorts based on the clinical history they reported. Donors in Cohort 3 counted as recovered after two negative PCRs, clearance, or symptom resolution. This clonotype was obtained from a woman in her 30s who had recovered from COVID-19. Sequenced: PBMCs or T cells enriched from blood (not recorded which).

The CDR3 region has the DNA TGTGCCAGCAGCGTAGGGGCTGAGCAGTTCTTC. Translated, it gives CASSVGAEQFF. This chain joins TRBV9 and TRBJ2-1; D call uncertain. The germline gives CDR1 SGDLS, CDR2 YYNGEE. This CDR3 comprises 11 residues. V gave up 0 bases and J gave up 9 bases, with 4 bases separating them.